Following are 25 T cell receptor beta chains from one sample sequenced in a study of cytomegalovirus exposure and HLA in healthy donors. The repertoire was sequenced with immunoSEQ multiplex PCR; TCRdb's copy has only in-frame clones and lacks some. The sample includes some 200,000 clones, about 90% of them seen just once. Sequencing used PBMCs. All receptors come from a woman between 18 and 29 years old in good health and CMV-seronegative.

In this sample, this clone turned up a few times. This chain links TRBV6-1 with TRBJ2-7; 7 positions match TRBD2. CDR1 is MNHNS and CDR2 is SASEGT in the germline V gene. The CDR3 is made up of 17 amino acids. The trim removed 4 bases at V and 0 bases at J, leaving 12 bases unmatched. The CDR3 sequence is CASSASPSGLNSYEQYF. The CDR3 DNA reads TGTGCCAGCAGTGCAAGCCCTAGCGGTCTAAACTCCTACGAGCAGTACTTC.

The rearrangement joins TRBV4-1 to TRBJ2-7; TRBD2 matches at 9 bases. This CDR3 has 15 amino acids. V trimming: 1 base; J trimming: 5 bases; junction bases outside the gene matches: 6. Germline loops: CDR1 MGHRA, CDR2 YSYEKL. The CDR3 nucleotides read TGCGCCAGCAGCCAAGTTAGCGGGAGCTGGGACGAGCAGTACTTC. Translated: CASSQVSGSWDEQYF.

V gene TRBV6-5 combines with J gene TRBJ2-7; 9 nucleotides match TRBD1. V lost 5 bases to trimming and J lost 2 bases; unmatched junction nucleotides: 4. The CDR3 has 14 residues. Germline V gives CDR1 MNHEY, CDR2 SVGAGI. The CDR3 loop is CASSPRTGAYEQYF. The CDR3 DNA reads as TGTGCCAGCAGTCCCCGGACAGGGGCCTACGAGCAGTACTTC.

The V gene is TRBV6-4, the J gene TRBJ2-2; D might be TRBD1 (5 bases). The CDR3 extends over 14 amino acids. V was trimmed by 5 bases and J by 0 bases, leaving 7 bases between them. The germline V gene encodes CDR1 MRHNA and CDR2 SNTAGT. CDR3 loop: CASSPGTNTGELFF. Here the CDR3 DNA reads TGTGCCAGCAGTCCAGGGACGAACACCGGGGAGCTGTTTTTT.

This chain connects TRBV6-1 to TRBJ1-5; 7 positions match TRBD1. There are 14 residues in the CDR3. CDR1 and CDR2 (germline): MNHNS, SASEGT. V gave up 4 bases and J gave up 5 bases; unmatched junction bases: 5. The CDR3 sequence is CASSVQGYYQPQHF. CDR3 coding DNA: TGTGCCAGCAGTGTACAGGGGTATTATCAGCCCCAGCATTTT.

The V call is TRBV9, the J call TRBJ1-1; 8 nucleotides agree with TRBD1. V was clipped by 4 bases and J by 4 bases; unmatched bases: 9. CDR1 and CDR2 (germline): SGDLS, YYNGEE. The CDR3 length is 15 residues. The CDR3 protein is CASSPKQGVGTEAFF. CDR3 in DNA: TGTGCCAGCAGCCCCAAACAGGGGGTAGGCACTGAAGCTTTCTTT.

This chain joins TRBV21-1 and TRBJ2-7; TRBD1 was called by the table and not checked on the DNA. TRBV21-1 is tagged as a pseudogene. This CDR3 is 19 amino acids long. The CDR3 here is CASSKITKQQGRWSYEQYF. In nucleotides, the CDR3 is TGTGCCAGCAGCAAAATCACGAAGCAACAGGGGAGATGGTCCTACGAGCAGTACTTC.

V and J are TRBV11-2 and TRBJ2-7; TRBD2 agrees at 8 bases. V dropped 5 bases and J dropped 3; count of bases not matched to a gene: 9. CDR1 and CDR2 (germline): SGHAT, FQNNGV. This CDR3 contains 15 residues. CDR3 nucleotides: TGTGCCAGCAGCCAGCCGGGACTAGGAAACTACGAGCAGTACTTC. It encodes CASSQPGLGNYEQYF.

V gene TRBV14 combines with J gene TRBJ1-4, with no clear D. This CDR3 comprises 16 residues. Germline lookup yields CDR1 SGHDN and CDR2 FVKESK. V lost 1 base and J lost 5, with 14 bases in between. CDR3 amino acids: CASSQVSLGLNEKLFF. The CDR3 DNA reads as TGTGCCAGCAGCCAAGTAAGTCTCGGTCTGAATGAAAAACTGTTTTTT.

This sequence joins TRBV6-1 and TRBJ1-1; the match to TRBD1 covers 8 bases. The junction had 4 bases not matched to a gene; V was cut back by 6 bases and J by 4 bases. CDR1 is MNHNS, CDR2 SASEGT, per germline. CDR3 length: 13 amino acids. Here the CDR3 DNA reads TGTGCCAGCAGGGAAACAGGGGGCACTGAAGCTTTCTTT. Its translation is CASRETGGTEAFF.

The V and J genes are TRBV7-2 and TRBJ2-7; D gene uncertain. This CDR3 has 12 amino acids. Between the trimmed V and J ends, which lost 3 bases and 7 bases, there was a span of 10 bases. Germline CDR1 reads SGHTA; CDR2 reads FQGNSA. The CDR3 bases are TGTGCCAGCAGCTTGTTAGCCCTTGAGCAGTACTTC. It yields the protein CASSLLALEQYF.

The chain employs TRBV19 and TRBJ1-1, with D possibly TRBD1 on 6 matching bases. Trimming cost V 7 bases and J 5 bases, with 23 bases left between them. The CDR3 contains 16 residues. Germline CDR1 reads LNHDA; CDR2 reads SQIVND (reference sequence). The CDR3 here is CASNIGTRGKGTEAFF. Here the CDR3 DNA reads TGTGCCAGTAATATTGGGACAAGGGGGAAAGGGACTGAAGCTTTCTTT.

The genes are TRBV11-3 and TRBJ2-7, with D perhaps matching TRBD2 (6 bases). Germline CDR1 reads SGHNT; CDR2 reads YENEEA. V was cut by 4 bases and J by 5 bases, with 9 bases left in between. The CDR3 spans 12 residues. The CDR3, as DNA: TGTGCCAGCAGCTCGACGGGAGACGAGCAGTACTTC. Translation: CASSSTGDEQYF.

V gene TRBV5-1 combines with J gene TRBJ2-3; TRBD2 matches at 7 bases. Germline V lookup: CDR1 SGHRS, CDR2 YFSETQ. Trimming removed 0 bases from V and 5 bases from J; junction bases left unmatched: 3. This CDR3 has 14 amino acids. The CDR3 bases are TGCGCCAGCAGCTTGGGCGGGAGTAAAGATACGCAGTATTTT. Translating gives CASSLGGSKDTQYF. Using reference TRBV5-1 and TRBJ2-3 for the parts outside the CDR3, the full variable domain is KAGVTQTPRYLIKTRGQQVTLSCSPISGHRSVSWYQQTPGQGLQFLFEYFSETQRNKGNFPGRFSGRQFSNSRSEMNVSTLELGDSALYLCASSLGGSKDTQYFGPGTRLTVL.

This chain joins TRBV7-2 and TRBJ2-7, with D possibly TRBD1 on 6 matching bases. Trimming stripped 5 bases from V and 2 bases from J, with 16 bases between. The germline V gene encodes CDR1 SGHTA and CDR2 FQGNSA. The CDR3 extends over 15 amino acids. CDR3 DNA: TGTGCCAGCAGCCCTGACAGGAGTCTGACCTACGAGCAGTACTTC. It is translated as CASSPDRSLTYEQYF.

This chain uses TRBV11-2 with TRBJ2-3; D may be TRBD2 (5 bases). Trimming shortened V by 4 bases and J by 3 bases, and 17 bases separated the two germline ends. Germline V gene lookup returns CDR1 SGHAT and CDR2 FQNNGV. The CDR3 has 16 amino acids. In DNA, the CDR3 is TGTGCCAGCAGCTCAGACCCGGGATTTATTACAGATACGCAGTATTTT. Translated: CASSSDPGFITDTQYF.

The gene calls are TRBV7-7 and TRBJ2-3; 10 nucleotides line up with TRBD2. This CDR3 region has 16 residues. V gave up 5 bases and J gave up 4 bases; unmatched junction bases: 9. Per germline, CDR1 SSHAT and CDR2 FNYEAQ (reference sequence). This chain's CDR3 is CASSPRASGSSDTQYF. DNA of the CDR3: TGTGCCAGCAGCCCTCGTGCTAGCGGGAGCTCAGATACGCAGTATTTT.

CDR3 in DNA: TGCGCCAGCAGCTTGGTAGTAGGGGAAGGCGACAATGAGCAGTTCTTC. This codes for CASSLVVGEGDNEQFF. The gene calls are TRBV5-1 and TRBJ2-1; the D gene is possibly TRBD1 (5 bases). Germline assignment: CDR1 SGHRS and CDR2 YFSETQ. V lost 0 bases and J lost 5, with 15 bases in between. The CDR3 loop spans 16 amino acids.

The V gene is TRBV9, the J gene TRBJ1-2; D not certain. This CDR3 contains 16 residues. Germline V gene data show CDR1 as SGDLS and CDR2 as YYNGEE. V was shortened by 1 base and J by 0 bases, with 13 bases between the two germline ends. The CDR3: CASSVPDFLPNYGYTF. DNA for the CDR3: TGTGCCAGCAGCGTACCGGACTTTCTGCCTAACTATGGCTACACCTTC. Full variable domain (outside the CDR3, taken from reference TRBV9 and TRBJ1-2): DSGVTQTPKHLITATGQRVTLRCSPRSGDLSVYWYQQSLDQGLQFLIQYYNGEERAKGNILERFSAQQFPDLHSELNLSSLELGDSALYFCASSVPDFLPNYGYTFGSGTRLTVV.

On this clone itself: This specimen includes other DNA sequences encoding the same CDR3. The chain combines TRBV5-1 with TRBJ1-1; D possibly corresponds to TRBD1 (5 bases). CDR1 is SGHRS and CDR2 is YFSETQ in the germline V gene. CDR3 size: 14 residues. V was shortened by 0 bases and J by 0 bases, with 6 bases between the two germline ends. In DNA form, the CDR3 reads TGCGCCAGCAGCTTGGCCAGGGTGAACACTGAAGCTTTCTTT. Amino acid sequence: CASSLARVNTEAFF.

DNA for the CDR3: TGCGCCAGCAGTGAGGGAGGCGGTGGGAATCAGCCCCAGCATTTT. Residues: CASSEGGGGNQPQHF. The chain employs TRBV10-1 and TRBJ1-5; D not certain. There are 15 residues in the CDR3. The V end was cut by 2 bases, the J end by 4 bases, with 12 bases between. The germline CDR1 and CDR2 sequences are WNHNN and SYGVQD (reference sequence).

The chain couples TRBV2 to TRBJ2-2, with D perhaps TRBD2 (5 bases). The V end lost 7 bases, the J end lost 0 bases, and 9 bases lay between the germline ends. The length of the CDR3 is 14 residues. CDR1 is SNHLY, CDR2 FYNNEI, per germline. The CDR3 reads CASNNGANTGELFF. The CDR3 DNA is TGTGCCAGCAATAACGGGGCGAACACCGGGGAGCTGTTTTTT.

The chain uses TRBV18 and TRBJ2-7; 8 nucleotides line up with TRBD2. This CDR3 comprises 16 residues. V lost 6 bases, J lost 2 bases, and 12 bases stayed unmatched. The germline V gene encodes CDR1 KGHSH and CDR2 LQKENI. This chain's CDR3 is CASSSSRAGGPYEQYF. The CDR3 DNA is TGTGCCAGCTCCTCTAGCCGGGCGGGAGGCCCCTACGAGCAGTACTTC. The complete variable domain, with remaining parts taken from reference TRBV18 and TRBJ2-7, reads NAGVMQNPRHLVRRRGQEARLRCSPMKGHSHVYWYRQLPEEGLKFMVYLQKENIIDESGMPKERFSAEFPKEGPSILRIQQVVRGDSAAYFCASSSSRAGGPYEQYFGPGTRLTVT.

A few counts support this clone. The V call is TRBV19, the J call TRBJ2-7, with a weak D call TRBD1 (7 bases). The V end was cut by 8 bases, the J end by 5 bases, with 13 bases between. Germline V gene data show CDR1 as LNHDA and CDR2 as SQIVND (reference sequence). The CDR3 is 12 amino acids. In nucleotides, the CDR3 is TGTGCCAGTTCGGTCAGGGGGGACGAGCAGTACTTC. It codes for CASSVRGDEQYF.

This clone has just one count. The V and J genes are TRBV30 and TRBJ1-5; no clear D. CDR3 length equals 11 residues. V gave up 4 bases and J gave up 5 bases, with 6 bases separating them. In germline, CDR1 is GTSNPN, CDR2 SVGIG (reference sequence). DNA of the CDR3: TGTGCCTGGACAGGTGATCAGCCCCAGCATTTT. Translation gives CAWTGDQPQHF. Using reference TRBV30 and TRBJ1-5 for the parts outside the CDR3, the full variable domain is SQTIHQWPATLVQPVGSPLSLECTVEGTSNPNLYWYRQAAGRGLQLLFYSVGIGQISSEVPQNLSASRPQDRQFILSSKKLLLSDSGFYLCAWTGDQPQHFGDGTRLSIL.